This TCR beta chain was identified during a study of T cells expressing NK-cell markers. Findings and limits, study-wide: The CD3+CD56-NKG2C+ fraction was also led by these clonotypes in a few donors.

Germline V gene sequence: CDR1 DFQATT, CDR2 SNEGSKA (reference sequence). The CDR3 totals 11 residues. In the case of this clonotype: Its antigen remains unknown.

As the method of synthesis, 5'RACE template switching with UMIs yielded TCR beta cDNA. No DNA is given; TCRdb re-called the 5' RACE reads and lists each CDR3 protein once. Its listing shows some 340,000 distinct CDR3 sequences. The receptor was derived from a man aged 18 to 69 in good health. Sequencing was performed on blood T cells: a sorted CD56 or NKG2C T cell subset, CD4+ or CD8+ T cells, or bulk PBMC T cells (not recorded which). The V gene is TRBV20-1, the J gene TRBJ2-3. The chain's CDR3 is CSARETDTQYF.